The 15 T cell receptor beta chains given below trace back to one sample, sequenced in a study of blood T cell repertoires in COVID-19 (dated by TCRdb to between 2020 and 2021). The library was made by the immunoSEQ multiplex PCR assay. The table comes from immuneACCESS by way of TCRdb, which keeps in-frame sequences with V and J called. Part of the clones is missing from these tables; in studies checked, under half for an unresolved V gene and the rest for unknown reasons. In this sample the table shows about 300,000 clones, 80% to 95% of which occur a single time. The ten largest make up 2.2% of the sample. The sample taken for sequencing was peripheral blood. These receptors originate from a woman aged 25 to 39 with COVID-19, enrolled during active disease.

This chain links TRBV5-1 with TRBJ2-2; TRBD1 is a possible D gene (5 bases). V gave up 1 base and J gave up 5 bases, with 6 bases separating them. Germline V gene data show CDR1 as SGHRS and CDR2 as YFSETQ. The CDR3 runs 13 residues. The CDR3 sequence: CASSLQGTGELFF. The CDR3 DNA reads TGCGCCAGCAGCTTGCAGGGAACCGGGGAGCTGTTTTTT.

The chain has TRBV28 and TRBJ1-6; 7 bases match TRBD1. This CDR3 has 18 residues. The ends lost 5 bases at V and 0 bases at J; junction bases unmatched: 10. Germline CDR1 reads MDHEN; CDR2 reads SYDVKM. The CDR3 bases are TGTGCCAGCAGTCCGCCCGGGACAGTGAGCTCCTATAATTCACCCCTCCACTTT. Residues: CASSPPGTVSSYNSPLHF.

This rearrangement joins TRBV19 to TRBJ1-2, with a possible D match to TRBD1 (5 bases). In germline, CDR1 is LNHDA, CDR2 SQIVND (reference sequence). V lost 4 bases and J 7 bases, leaving 19 bases between the germline ends. The CDR3 loop spans 15 amino acids. The CDR3 DNA is TGTGCCAGTAGTACTAGGACGTACTCCCAGGGTGGCTACACCTTC. Residues: CASSTRTYSQGGYTF. The variable domain in full, completed from reference TRBV19 and TRBJ1-2, reads DGGITQSPKYLFRKEGQNVTLSCEQNLNHDAMYWYRQDPGQGLRLIYYSQIVNDFQKGDIAEGYSVSREKKESFPLTVTSAQKNPTAFYLCASSTRTYSQGGYTFGSGTRLTVV.

This chain joins TRBV29-1 and TRBJ2-1; D may be TRBD2 (6 bases). The CDR3 has 11 residues. Germline CDR1 is SQVTM and CDR2 is ANQGSEA. Trimming removed 7 bases at V and 6 bases at J, with 10 bases between. CDR3 bases: TGCAGCGGGGGGGAGATCAATGAGCAGTTCTTC. Encoded protein: CSGGEINEQFF.

The J gene is TRBJ2-1, the V gene TRBV7-2, with 7 bases aligning to TRBD2. The CDR3 contains 14 residues. Germline CDR1 SGHTA, CDR2 FQGNSA. J lost 7 bases, V lost 1 base, and 4 bases had no gene match. CDR3: CASSLGGRANEQFF. As DNA, the CDR3 is TGTGCCAGCAGCTTAGGGGGGAGGGCGAATGAGCAGTTCTTC.

The chain uses TRBV12-3 or TRBV12-4 and TRBJ2-2; D ambiguous. The CDR3 consists of 11 residues. Trimming stripped 6 bases from V and 7 bases from J, with 6 bases between. This CDR3 is CASSPLGELFF. CDR3 coding DNA: TGTGCCAGCAGCCCACTCGGGGAGCTGTTTTTT.

This clone was detected only once. This chain connects TRBV5-8 to TRBJ2-1, with 10 nucleotides matching TRBD2. The CDR3 spans 16 residues. Germline CDR1 and CDR2: SGHTS and YDEGEE. J was trimmed by 5 bases and V by 6 bases; bases with no gene match: 11. CDR3 sequence reads: CASTYRESGRDNEQFF. For the CDR3, the DNA is TGTGCCAGCACCTACCGGGAGAGCGGGAGGGACAATGAGCAGTTCTTC.

The chain's CDR3 is CASSLSTGWFTEAFF. CDR3 nucleotide sequence: TGTGCCAGCAGTTTATCAACAGGATGGTTCACTGAAGCTTTCTTT. This sequence joins TRBV28 and TRBJ1-1; possible D gene TRBD1, 5 bases. This CDR3 comprises 15 residues. Germline V CDR1 and CDR2: MDHEN, SYDVKM. V was cut by 1 base and J by 4 bases, with 13 bases left in between.

The chain has TRBV28 and TRBJ2-7, with 12 bases aligning to TRBD2. Germline trimming cut 10 bases from V and 4 bases from J; bases unmatched to any gene: 5. Germline V gene data show CDR1 as MDHEN and CDR2 as SYDVKM. The CDR3 runs 13 residues. The CDR3 sequence: CATRGLAGYEQYF. DNA of the CDR3: TGTGCCACCCGGGGACTAGCGGGTTACGAGCAGTACTTC.

The V and J genes are TRBV14 and TRBJ2-1, with D possibly TRBD1 on 5 matching bases. There are 14 residues in the CDR3. Deletions cut 0 bases from V and 7 bases from J, with 10 bases between. CDR1 and CDR2 (germline): SGHDN, FVKESK. CDR3 DNA: TGTGCCAGCAGCCAAGATTGGACAAATAATGAGCAGTTCTTC. Translation: CASSQDWTNNEQFF.

This clone appeared a single time. This rearrangement joins TRBV9 to TRBJ2-1; 13 positions match TRBD2. V gave up 2 bases and J gave up 7 bases; unmatched junction bases: 6. The CDR3 contains 16 residues. CDR1 is SGDLS and CDR2 is YYNGEE in the germline V gene. This CDR3 reads CASSVSGTSGINEQFF. In DNA form, the CDR3 reads TGTGCCAGCAGCGTCTCCGGGACTAGCGGGATTAATGAGCAGTTCTTC.

The chain employs TRBV6-1 and TRBJ2-2; no clear D gene. The CDR3 consists of 18 residues. Deletions cut 0 bases from V and 1 base from J, with 15 bases between. Germline values: CDR1 MNHNS, CDR2 SASEGT. Here the CDR3 DNA reads TGTGCCAGCAGTGAAGCGGTATGGCAGGTCAAGAACACCGGGGAGCTGTTTTTT. It codes for CASSEAVWQVKNTGELFF.

This chain connects TRBV2 to TRBJ2-3; D is possibly TRBD1 (6 bases). The V end was cut by 7 bases, the J end by 1 base, with 12 bases between. CDR3 length: 14 residues. From germline, CDR1 is SNHLY and CDR2 FYNNEI. The CDR3 DNA reads as TGTGCCAGCATGTCCCAGGGGCGCACAGATACGCAGTATTTT. It yields the protein CASMSQGRTDTQYF. Full variable domain (remainder filled in from reference TRBV2 and TRBJ2-3): EPEVTQTPSHQVTQMGQEVILRCVPISNHLYFYWYRQILGQKVEFLVSFYNNEISEKSEIFDDQFSVERPDGSNFTLKIRSTKLEDSAMYFCASMSQGRTDTQYFGPGTRLTVL.

The chain has TRBV3-1 (or the pseudogene TRBV3-2) and TRBJ2-1; 10 bases match TRBD2. With 5 bases clipped from V and 6 bases from J, the junction kept 7 bases outside the gene matches. The CDR3 is made up of 15 amino acids. CDR1 and CDR2 (germline): LGHDT, YNNKEL (reference sequence). In nucleotides, the CDR3 is TGTGCCAGCAGCACTCTAGCGGGAGCTGGCAATGAGCAGTTCTTC. Protein: CASSTLAGAGNEQFF.

V usage is TRBV30 and J usage is TRBJ1-1; D possibly corresponds to TRBD1 (5 bases). Germline CDR1 and CDR2: GTSNPN and SVGIG (reference sequence). V shed 2 bases and J shed 5 bases, with 18 bases lying between them. The CDR3 runs to 15 residues. The CDR3 loop reads CAWSQNSPGSTEAFF. CDR3 in DNA: TGTGCCTGGAGTCAAAACTCTCCAGGGTCTACTGAAGCTTTCTTT.